Following are 27 T cell receptor beta chains from one sample sequenced in a study of graft-versus-host responses after intestinal transplantation listed by TCRdb under 2021. To prepare the library, the immunoSEQ multiplex PCR assay was applied. This immuneACCESS table, as held by TCRdb, lists in-frame sequences with V and J called but not all clones. Of the missing ones, under half trace to an unresolved V gene in checked studies; the others have no known cause. For this sample there are about 130,000 clones; more than 90% appear just once. Roughly 0.15% of the sample is taken by the ten largest. These receptors have no known antigen. The time point label here, explained by the study, means: cells obtained before transplantation from donor or recipient. The sample was unstimulated CD4+ T cells sorted from spleen or lymph node cells, taken before intestinal transplant. The receptors were sampled from a human donor who received an intestinal transplant.

This chain joins TRBV19 and TRBJ1-5, with 7 bases matching TRBD1. The CDR3 runs 15 residues. Losses at the gene ends were 6 bases for V and 4 bases for J; bases not matched to a gene: 9. The V gene's germline CDR1 is LNHDA and CDR2 SQIVND (reference sequence). The CDR3 spells CASSAADRTNQPQHF. The CDR3 DNA reads as TGTGCCAGTAGCGCCGCGGACAGGACTAATCAGCCCCAGCATTTT.

The chain carries TRBV5-1 and TRBJ2-1; the D gene is possibly TRBD2 (7 bases). Germline V CDR1 and CDR2: SGHRS, YFSETQ. With 6 bases removed from V and 9 bases from J, the gap between germline ends came to 13 bases. The CDR3 spans 12 residues. CDR3 residues: CASMSGGGEQFF. The DNA for the CDR3 is TGCGCCAGCATGTCGGGGGGCGGTGAGCAGTTCTTC.

The J gene is TRBJ1-2, the V gene TRBV18; 9 bases are shared with TRBD1. Germline CDR1 is KGHSH and CDR2 is LQKENI. J lost 1 base, V lost 6 bases, and 6 bases had no gene match. The CDR3 sequence is 15 residues long. The CDR3 region has the DNA TGTGCCAGCTCGGAGAGGACAGGGGTTAACTATGGCTACACCTTC. Translation gives CASSERTGVNYGYTF.

The genes are TRBV18 and TRBJ1-1; tentative D call: TRBD1 (5 bases). The CDR3 has 13 residues. CDR1 and CDR2 (germline): KGHSH, LQKENI. V was trimmed by 8 bases and J by 4 bases, leaving 14 bases between them. The CDR3 spells CASQTVASTEAFF. In DNA, the CDR3 is TGTGCCAGCCAGACAGTGGCGAGCACTGAAGCTTTCTTT.

This chain links TRBV2 with TRBJ2-3; 13 bases map to TRBD2. The CDR3 length is 19 residues. Germline V CDR1 and CDR2: SNHLY, FYNNEI. After removal of 5 bases from V and 2 bases from J, the junction contained 13 bases not matched to a gene. CDR3 in DNA: TGTGCCAGCAGTTCCGGGACTAGCGGGGTCCTTATTCTCACAGATACGCAGTATTTT. It yields the protein CASSSGTSGVLILTDTQYF.

The chain uses TRBV5-6 and TRBJ1-4; D might be TRBD1 (5 bases). There are 13 residues in the CDR3. The V and J ends lost 2 bases and 8 bases respectively, with 10 bases between them. CDR1 is SGHDT, CDR2 YYEEEE, per germline. CDR3 sequence: CASSFMGVEKLFF. The CDR3 nucleotides are TGTGCCAGCAGCTTCATGGGGGTCGAAAAACTGTTTTTT.

The J gene is TRBJ1-1, the V gene TRBV5-1, with 7 bases identical to TRBD1. Looked up from germline, CDR1 is SGHRS and CDR2 is YFSETQ. Trimming took 4 bases from V and 4 from J; bases not matched to a gene: 4. The CDR3 covers 13 residues. The CDR3, as DNA: TGCGCCAGCAGCATAGGGACAGTCACTGAAGCTTTCTTT. It codes for CASSIGTVTEAFF.

This rearrangement joins TRBV5-1 to TRBJ2-5; 12 bases are a match to TRBD2. This CDR3 has 15 residues. Per germline, CDR1 SGHRS and CDR2 YFSETQ. The V and J ends lost 4 bases and 4 bases, in that order; junction bases with no gene match: 5. The CDR3 reads CASSIGLAGSETQYF. The CDR3 DNA sequence: TGCGCCAGCAGCATTGGACTAGCGGGGTCAGAGACCCAGTACTTC.

This sequence joins TRBV11-3 and TRBJ2-7, with unresolved D. The CDR3 is 16 residues long. CDR1 is SGHNT, CDR2 YENEEA, per germline. Trimming took 0 bases from V and 4 from J, leaving 16 bases between them. The CDR3: CASSLEWSALTYEQYF. DNA for the CDR3: TGTGCCAGCAGCTTAGAATGGAGCGCCTTGACTTACGAGCAGTACTTC.

This clone has only a few counts. The chain links TRBV19 to TRBJ2-7; D is undetermined. V lost 6 bases, J lost 0 bases, and 12 bases lay in between. CDR1 and CDR2 (germline): LNHDA, SQIVND (reference sequence). This CDR3 has 14 residues. In nucleotides, the CDR3 is TGTGCCAGTAGCCAAGGTGGCGGCTCCTACGAGCAGTACTTC. It translates to CASSQGGGSYEQYF.

The chain links TRBV5-4 to TRBJ2-3, with 10 bases fitting TRBD2. The CDR3 has 17 residues. Germline V gene sequence: CDR1 SGHNT, CDR2 YYREEE (reference sequence). V shed 3 bases and J 4 bases; nucleotides not matched to a gene: 11. This chain's CDR3 is CASSSSLIAGGSDTQYF. In DNA, the CDR3 is TGTGCCAGCAGCTCGAGCCTTATAGCGGGGGGCTCAGATACGCAGTATTTT.

V usage is TRBV6-1 and J usage is TRBJ2-5; no reliable D call. Trimming pared 7 bases from V and 2 bases from J, leaving 11 bases between. This CDR3 region has 13 residues. Germline V CDR1 and CDR2: MNHNS, SASEGT. The CDR3 is CASNGAHQETQYF. CDR3 DNA: TGTGCCAGCAATGGAGCGCATCAAGAGACCCAGTACTTC.

The chain uses TRBV6-5 and TRBJ1-2; TRBD1 agrees at 8 bases. The ends lost 5 bases at V and 7 bases at J; junction bases unmatched: 0. The CDR3 runs 11 residues. Germline CDR1 and CDR2: MNHEY and SVGAGI. CDR3 amino acids: CASSGQGGYTF. The CDR3 DNA reads as TGTGCCAGCAGTGGACAGGGTGGCTACACCTTC.

The rearrangement joins TRBV19 to TRBJ1-4; 12 nucleotides align to TRBD1. After removal of 5 bases from V and 2 bases from J, the junction contained 9 bases not matched to a gene. Germline V CDR1 and CDR2: LNHDA, SQIVND (reference sequence). This CDR3 has 18 residues. CDR3 sequence: CASSAGQGARNTNEKLFF. CDR3 nucleotide sequence: TGTGCCAGTAGTGCGGGACAGGGGGCGCGCAATACTAATGAAAAACTGTTTTTT. Drawing the rest from reference TRBV19 and TRBJ1-4, the complete variable domain is DGGITQSPKYLFRKEGQNVTLSCEQNLNHDAMYWYRQDPGQGLRLIYYSQIVNDFQKGDIAEGYSVSREKKESFPLTVTSAQKNPTAFYLCASSAGQGARNTNEKLFFGSGTQLSVL.

This clone has a handful of counts. The rearrangement links TRBV5-1 to TRBJ2-5, with D unresolved. V was pared by 4 bases and J by 1 base, with 20 bases between. From germline, CDR1 is SGHRS and CDR2 YFSETQ. The CDR3 is 17 amino acids. DNA for the CDR3: TGCGCCAGCAGCATACGATGGGGTCCAGGCCTCCAAGAGACCCAGTACTTC. As protein: CASSIRWGPGLQETQYF.

The CDR3 protein is CASSLRSSGYSYNEQFF. CDR3 coding DNA: TGTGCCAGCAGCTTGAGGTCTAGCGGGTACTCCTACAATGAGCAGTTCTTC. V gene TRBV7-6 combines with J gene TRBJ2-1; 8 bases map to TRBD2. Germline-derived CDR1 and CDR2 are SGHVS and FNYEAQ. The CDR3 is made up of 17 amino acids. The J segment lost 0 bases and the V segment lost 3 bases, leaving 7 bases of the junction unmatched.

V usage is TRBV5-1 and J usage is TRBJ2-5; the match to TRBD2 covers 8 bases. The CDR3 is 16 residues long. Germline V gene data show CDR1 as SGHRS and CDR2 as YFSETQ. The junction had 13 bases not matched to a gene; V was cut back by 4 bases and J by 5 bases. CDR3 coding DNA: TGCGCCAGCAGCCCCCTTGGGGCGGGGGGCGTGGAGACCCAGTACTTC. Translating it yields CASSPLGAGGVETQYF.

V is TRBV10-1 and J is TRBJ2-3; D is ambiguous. Trimming pared 4 bases from V and 2 bases from J, leaving 10 bases between. Germline V gene data show CDR1 as WNHNN and CDR2 as SYGVQD (reference sequence). There are 14 residues in the CDR3. The CDR3 DNA reads as TGCGCCAGCAGTGCGGCAGCCTACACAGATACGCAGTATTTT. It is translated as CASSAAAYTDTQYF.

CDR3 region: CASSPPAETQYF. The CDR3 bases are TGTGCCAGCAGCCCCCCCGCGGAGACCCAGTACTTC. The genes are TRBV7-6 and TRBJ2-5; D unresolved. V lost 5 bases and J lost 5, with 9 bases in between. Germline V gene data show CDR1 as SGHVS and CDR2 as FNYEAQ. The CDR3 extends over 12 amino acids.

This chain connects TRBV23-1 to TRBJ1-4, with TRBD1 matching 8 bases. TRBV23-1 is sorted into the ORF group, with uncertain function. J was trimmed by 14 bases and V by 2 bases; bases with no gene match: 4. This CDR3 region has 12 residues. The CDR3 bases are TGCGCCAGCAGTCAAAGGACAGGGCGGCTGTTTTTT. Amino acid sequence: CASSQRTGRLFF.

The table lists this clone with a count of one. CDR3 in amino acids: CASKSYQTLGDGYTF. Here the CDR3 DNA reads TGTGCCAGCAAGAGTTATCAGACTTTGGGCGACGGCTACACCTTC. The chain joins TRBV6-5 to TRBJ1-2, with D hard to call. V shed 7 bases and J shed 8 bases, with 23 bases lying between them. The CDR3 loop spans 15 amino acids. Germline loops: CDR1 MNHEY, CDR2 SVGAGI.

The chain recombines TRBV27 with TRBJ1-1; D perhaps matches TRBD1 (6 bases). Between the trimmed V and J ends, which lost 2 bases and 3 bases, there was a span of 10 bases. The CDR3 has 14 residues. CDR1 and CDR2 from the germline V gene are MNHEY and SMNVEV (reference sequence). This CDR3 is CASSLPRGDTEAFF. The CDR3 region has the DNA TGTGCCAGCAGTTTACCCAGGGGAGACACTGAAGCTTTCTTT.

This clone occurred once. The chain is built from TRBV4-1 and TRBJ1-2; D is possibly TRBD1 (6 bases). In germline, CDR1 is MGHRA, CDR2 YSYEKL. The CDR3 sequence is 15 residues long. V was cut by 0 bases and J by 4 bases, with 12 bases left in between. The CDR3, as DNA: TGCGCCAGCAGCCAAGAAAGGACAGCGCTCTATGGCTACACCTTC. Amino acids: CASSQERTALYGYTF.

The V gene is TRBV23-1, the J gene TRBJ2-7, with a tentative D call TRBD1 (6 bases). TRBV23-1 is an ORF; its function is uncertain. The CDR3 spans 16 residues. The germline V and J ends were trimmed by 7 bases and 6 bases, with 25 bases remaining between them. The CDR3: CASIPPWDTSPREQYF. For the CDR3, the DNA is TGCGCCAGCATCCCCCCGTGGGACACCTCTCCCCGCGAGCAGTACTTC.

This clone was detected only once. This chain joins TRBV5-1 and TRBJ2-5; D gene ambiguous. V was cut by 4 bases and J by 0 bases, with 7 bases left in between. This CDR3 is 13 amino acids long. Germline V lookup: CDR1 SGHRS, CDR2 YFSETQ. CDR3 DNA sequence: TGCGCCAGCAGCGGCGGTTACCAAGAGACCCAGTACTTC. This sequence encodes CASSGGYQETQYF.

This chain joins TRBV2 and TRBJ2-1; D perhaps matches TRBD2 (7 bases). Germline V lookup: CDR1 SNHLY, CDR2 FYNNEI. V was clipped by 8 bases and J by 0 bases, with 20 bases between them. The CDR3 spans 17 residues. In DNA, the CDR3 is TGTGCCAGCGGGGAGGTCGGAGGGGGGGTCTCCTACAATGAGCAGTTCTTC. Protein: CASGEVGGGVSYNEQFF.

In the case of this clone: Other DNA sequences in the same sample also yield this CDR3. The chain joins TRBV21-1 to TRBJ1-2. TRBV21-1 is a listed pseudogene. The CDR3 has 16 amino acids. Here the CDR3 reads CASSKGTGETNYGYTF. The CDR3 region has the DNA TGTGCCAGCAGCAAAGGGACGGGGGAAACTAACTATGGCTACACCTTC.